Presented here are 26 T cell receptor beta chains from one specimen sequenced in a study of cytomegalovirus exposure and HLA in healthy donors. A multiplex PCR was run with 60 Vbeta primers and 13 Jbeta primers. Data came from immunoSEQ multiplex PCR; TCRdb stores just in-frame clones and leaves some out. The sample lists over 150,000 clones, about four fifths seen once, with about 4.5% in the top ten. The material sequenced was PBMCs. These receptors came from a young man in good health and CMV-seronegative.

The rearrangement links TRBV7-9 to TRBJ1-4; D gene unclear. The CDR3 has 11 residues. Germline V gene sequence: CDR1 SEHNR, CDR2 FQNEAQ (reference sequence). Trimming took off 6 bases at V and 7 bases at J, with 6 bases between the two ends. The CDR3 is CASRGAEKLFF. The CDR3 DNA reads as TGTGCCAGCAGGGGCGCTGAAAAACTGTTTTTT.

The table lists this clone with a count of one. The chain is built from TRBV18 and TRBJ2-7, with D unresolved. Between the trimmed V and J ends, which lost 6 bases and 1 base, there was a span of 16 bases. Germline assignment: CDR1 KGHSH and CDR2 LQKENI. The CDR3 loop spans 15 amino acids. As DNA, the CDR3 is TGTGCCAGCTCCCACCCCCGGCAGGCGTCCTACGAGCAGTACTTC. Protein product: CASSHPRQASYEQYF. The full variable domain, completed using reference TRBV18 and TRBJ2-7, is NAGVMQNPRHLVRRRGQEARLRCSPMKGHSHVYWYRQLPEEGLKFMVYLQKENIIDESGMPKERFSAEFPKEGPSILRIQQVVRGDSAAYFCASSHPRQASYEQYFGPGTRLTVT.

The chain uses TRBV25-1 and TRBJ1-1; D is uncertain. Germline-derived CDR1 and CDR2 are MGHDK and SYGVNS. This CDR3 is 11 amino acids long. V was trimmed by 6 bases and J by 11 bases, leaving 13 bases between them. CDR3 sequence reads: CASRTLAGAFF. CDR3 in DNA: TGTGCCAGCAGAACGTTGGCGGGGGCTTTCTTT.

The rearrangement uses TRBV6-1 and TRBJ2-7; 11 positions agree with TRBD2. With 0 bases clipped from V and 7 bases from J, the junction kept 5 bases outside the gene matches. The CDR3 spans 15 residues. The germline V gene encodes CDR1 MNHNS and CDR2 SASEGT. CDR3 in DNA: TGTGCCAGCAGTGAAGCGCGGGTAGCGGGAGGGGAGCAGTACTTC. It is translated as CASSEARVAGGEQYF.

The J gene is TRBJ2-1, the V gene TRBV27; TRBD2 might be the D (6 bases). Germline CDR1 and CDR2: MNHEY and SMNVEV (reference sequence). The V end was cut by 7 bases, the J end by 2 bases, with 15 bases between. The CDR3 totals 15 residues. CDR3 amino acids: CASTQSLAPYNEQFF. As DNA, the CDR3 is TGTGCCAGCACCCAATCACTAGCCCCCTACAATGAGCAGTTCTTC.

The V and J genes are TRBV27 and TRBJ1-3; D unclear. V was trimmed by 3 bases and J by 0 bases, leaving 9 bases between them. Per germline, CDR1 MNHEY and CDR2 SMNVEV (reference sequence). CDR3 length: 15 residues. The CDR3 DNA reads as TGTGCCAGCAGTTTTAACTCGATCTCTGGAAACACCATATATTTT. Its translation is CASSFNSISGNTIYF.

The chain combines TRBV6-5 with TRBJ1-5, with a weak D call TRBD1 (5 bases). Trimming stripped 6 bases from V and 5 bases from J, with 5 bases between. The CDR3 contains 11 residues. Germline values: CDR1 MNHEY, CDR2 SVGAGI. For the CDR3, the DNA is TGTGCCAGCAGAGGGGATCAGCCCCAGCATTTT. It specifies CASRGDQPQHF.

The chain couples TRBV5-4 to TRBJ2-7; TRBD2 is a possible D gene (6 bases). The CDR3 spans 15 residues. V was cut by 4 bases and J by 6 bases, with 20 bases left in between. Looked up from germline, CDR1 is SGHNT and CDR2 is YYREEE (reference sequence). CDR3 residues: CASSRDAGRNGEQYF. For the CDR3, the DNA is TGTGCCAGCAGCCGGGATGCGGGGAGAAACGGCGAGCAGTACTTC.

CDR3 in amino acids: CASRPQGADTQYF. In DNA form, the CDR3 reads TGTGCCAGCAGGCCTCAGGGTGCAGATACGCAGTATTTT. The chain carries TRBV9 and TRBJ2-3, with D possibly matching TRBD1 (5 bases). The germline gives CDR1 SGDLS, CDR2 YYNGEE. The CDR3 contains 13 residues. Trimming stripped 5 bases from V and 4 bases from J, with 11 bases between.

The chain recombines TRBV13 with TRBJ2-5, with 10 nucleotides matching TRBD2. The V and J ends lost 5 bases and 4 bases, in that order; junction bases with no gene match: 1. This CDR3 spans 13 amino acids. Per the germline V gene, CDR1 is PRHDT and CDR2 is FYEKMQ (reference sequence). This CDR3 is CASSRTSGETQYF. DNA of the CDR3: TGTGCCAGCAGCCGGACTAGCGGAGAGACCCAGTACTTC.

About this clone: In the same sample, other DNA sequences code for this CDR3. The chain recombines TRBV27 with TRBJ2-1; D perhaps matches TRBD1 (6 bases). Per germline, CDR1 MNHEY and CDR2 SMNVEV (reference sequence). Trimming shortened V by 7 bases and J by 3 bases, and 13 bases separated the two germline ends. CDR3 size: 14 residues. The CDR3 loop reads CASTRQGGYNEQFF. The DNA of the CDR3 is TGTGCCAGCACCCGGCAAGGGGGCTACAATGAGCAGTTCTTC.

J is TRBJ1-3 and V is TRBV29-1, with 8 positions matching TRBD1. V dropped 5 bases and J dropped 4; count of bases not matched to a gene: 10. The germline gives CDR1 SQVTM, CDR2 ANQGSEA. CDR3 length equals 15 residues. The DNA for the CDR3 is TGCAGCGTTAGACAGGGGACCTCTGCGGGAAACACCATATATTTT. This codes for CSVRQGTSAGNTIYF.

V is TRBV4-3 and J is TRBJ2-2; D is possibly TRBD1 (6 bases). The CDR3 extends over 17 amino acids. Germline-derived CDR1 and CDR2 are LGHNA and YSLEER. Trimming cost V 3 bases and J 6 bases, with 20 bases left between them. In DNA, the CDR3 is TGCGCCAGCAGCCAGGAAGGCACAGGGAGTTTCCCCGGGGAGCTGTTTTTT. Its protein product is CASSQEGTGSFPGELFF.

This chain joins TRBV11-2 and TRBJ2-1; 8 positions agree with TRBD1. Trimming at V came to 2 bases and at J to 7 bases, leaving 10 bases not matched to a gene. CDR3 length: 16 amino acids. Germline CDR1 and CDR2: SGHAT and FQNNGV. CDR3 DNA: TGTGCCAGCAGCTTACTCCCAGGGGGCAAGAGGAATGAGCAGTTCTTC. Its protein is CASSLLPGGKRNEQFF.

CDR3 DNA sequence: TGTGCCACCAGCGGAACCCGGGACAGGAGTTATCAGCCCCAGCATTTT. As protein: CATSGTRDRSYQPQHF. The rearrangement uses TRBV15 and TRBJ1-5; 8 bases fit TRBD1. Germline V CDR1 and CDR2: LNHNV, YYDKDF (reference sequence). Trimming at V came to 5 bases and at J to 5 bases, leaving 11 bases not matched to a gene. CDR3 length: 16 residues.

The rearrangement links TRBV7-9 to TRBJ1-4; D remains unclear. Trimming cost V 5 bases and J 2 bases, with 9 bases left between them. This CDR3 comprises 14 residues. CDR1 and CDR2 (germline): SEHNR, FQNEAQ (reference sequence). The DNA for the CDR3 is TGTGCCAGCAGCCCCGGGGAGACTAATGAAAAACTGTTTTTT. Protein sequence: CASSPGETNEKLFF.

The V call is TRBV30, the J call TRBJ1-2; D is perhaps TRBD1 (5 bases). The CDR3 totals 16 residues. Per the germline V gene, CDR1 is GTSNPN and CDR2 is SVGIG (reference sequence). Between the trimmed V and J ends, which lost 2 bases and 1 base, there was a span of 17 bases. CDR3 loop: CAWSSGTLGVNYGYTF. In DNA, the CDR3 is TGTGCCTGGAGTTCCGGGACTTTGGGAGTTAACTATGGCTACACCTTC.

The table lists this clone with a few counts. In DNA form, the CDR3 reads TGTGCCAGTAGTACCGGGACAGGGGACGAAAAACTGTTTTTT. Its translation: CASSTGTGDEKLFF. The V gene is TRBV19, the J gene TRBJ1-4, with TRBD1 matching over 10 bases. Germline V gene sequence: CDR1 LNHDA, CDR2 SQIVND (reference sequence). This CDR3 contains 14 residues. V lost 4 bases, J lost 8 bases, and 4 bases stayed unmatched.

The chain employs TRBV5-1 and TRBJ2-3, with TRBD2 matching over 14 bases. The CDR3 has 19 amino acids. Germline assignment: CDR1 SGHRS and CDR2 YFSETQ. V shed 4 bases and J 2 bases; nucleotides not matched to a gene: 12. The CDR3 region has the DNA TGCGCCAGCAGCACCGGACTAGCGGGGGGTGGGGAGCTCACAGATACGCAGTATTTT. Protein sequence: CASSTGLAGGGELTDTQYF.

This chain links TRBV9 with TRBJ2-7; TRBD2 is a possible D gene (5 bases). The CDR3 is 15 amino acids. V shed 1 base and J shed 0 bases, with 11 bases lying between them. The germline V gene has CDR1 SGDLS and CDR2 YYNGEE. Here the CDR3 DNA reads TGTGCCAGCAGCGTATCCTGGACTTTCTCCTACGAGCAGTACTTC. Translated: CASSVSWTFSYEQYF.

The rearrangement links TRBV12-5 to TRBJ2-1; D may be TRBD1 (5 bases). Between the trimmed V and J ends, which lost 0 bases and 8 bases, there was a span of 8 bases. The CDR3 length is 13 residues. Per germline, CDR1 LGHNT and CDR2 FRNRAP. This CDR3 reads CASGLVPGYEQFF. The CDR3 DNA sequence: TGTGCTAGTGGTTTGGTACCAGGGTATGAGCAGTTCTTC.

V usage is TRBV4-3 and J usage is TRBJ2-1, with TRBD2 matching over 8 bases. The CDR3 is 15 residues long. The germline CDR1 and CDR2 sequences are LGHNA and YSLEER. V dropped 1 base and J dropped 4; count of bases not matched to a gene: 3. The CDR3 DNA is TGCGCCAGCAGCCAAGTAACTAGCGGTTACAATGAGCAGTTCTTC. The encoded protein is CASSQVTSGYNEQFF.

The V gene is TRBV7-9, the J gene TRBJ1-4; 8 nucleotides agree with TRBD1. Germline V gene sequence: CDR1 SEHNR, CDR2 FQNEAQ (reference sequence). J gave up 7 bases and V 1 base, and 2 bases lay outside the gene matches. The CDR3 sequence is 14 residues long. As DNA, the CDR3 is TGTGCCAGCAGCTTAGGAGGACAGGGTGAAAAACTGTTTTTT. It translates to CASSLGGQGEKLFF.

This clone was found once. V gene TRBV6-4 combines with J gene TRBJ2-1, with 8 bases identical to TRBD2. Germline V gives CDR1 MRHNA, CDR2 SNTAGT. V was pared by 5 bases and J by 2 bases, with 5 bases of the junction left unmatched. This CDR3 contains 15 residues. CDR3 sequence (DNA): TGTGCCAGCAGTCAAACTAGCGGTACCTACAATGAGCAGTTCTTC. Translation gives CASSQTSGTYNEQFF.

This chain links TRBV18 with TRBJ1-5; D not certain. Trimming removed 2 bases from V and 4 bases from J, with 9 bases in between. The CDR3 is 14 amino acids. Germline-derived CDR1 and CDR2 are KGHSH and LQKENI. The CDR3 protein is CASSPSSRNQPQHF. The CDR3 bases are TGTGCCAGCTCACCAAGCTCTCGGAATCAGCCCCAGCATTTT.

The rearrangement links TRBV28 to TRBJ1-2; 8 bases match TRBD1. CDR3 length: 14 amino acids. V shed 4 bases and J 8 bases; nucleotides not matched to a gene: 9. CDR1 MDHEN and CDR2 SYDVKM come from the germline V gene. CDR3 sequence: CASSYVQGAEGYTF. CDR3 nucleotides: TGTGCCAGCAGTTACGTCCAGGGGGCGGAGGGCTACACCTTC.